This T cell receptor (beta chain) was captured by sequencing in a study of blood T cells in healthy people across ages. For the second PCR, which ran for about 6 to 12 cycles, a sample-barcoded 5' primer and a J-beta primer mix were used. Per sample, CDR3-containing paired-end reads numbered at least 3 million. TCRdb re-derived calls from the 5' RACE reads in MiXCR, one entry per CDR3 protein. Of about 2 million distinct CDR3 sequences in the sample, less than 50% were seen once. CDR1 and CDR2 from the germline V gene are DFQATT and SNEGSKA (reference sequence). CDR3 size: 15 residues. V was clipped by 6 bases and J by 8 bases; unmatched bases: 12. Per-sample PBMC isolation yielded at least 6 million cells. This clonotype was counted only a few times.

Sample: blood. The TCR sequence derives from a woman aged 40-49 years in good health. The J gene is TRBJ2-4, the V gene TRBV20-1; the match to TRBD2 covers 11 bases. The CDR3 sequence is CSATTSGAAIDIQYF. In DNA, the CDR3 is TGCAGTGCGACGACTAGCGGGGCGGCAATTGACATTCAGTACTTC.